Following are 32 T cell receptor beta chains from one sample sequenced in a study of blood T cell repertoires in COVID-19. The method was immunoSEQ multiplex PCR; TCRdb's version includes in-frame clones alone and lacks a portion of them. The table lists roughly 260,000 clones, roughly 86% of them singletons. Source material: peripheral blood. Every receptor here comes from a woman between 50 and 59 years old with acute or convalescent COVID-19.

This chain links TRBV6-5 with TRBJ2-1; 12 nucleotides line up with TRBD2. The CDR3 is made up of 15 amino acids. Germline V gene data show CDR1 as MNHEY and CDR2 as SVGAGI. With 6 bases clipped from V and 4 bases from J, the junction kept 4 bases outside the gene matches. CDR3 sequence: CASRRLAGDYNEQFF. The CDR3 region has the DNA TGTGCCAGCAGACGACTAGCGGGAGATTACAATGAGCAGTTCTTC.

The genes are TRBV11-2 and TRBJ1-1; D is unclear. V lost 1 base, J lost 4 bases, and 10 bases lay in between. Germline V CDR1 and CDR2: SGHAT, FQNNGV. The CDR3 loop spans 14 amino acids. CDR3 coding DNA: TGTGCCAGCAGCTTAGGGAGCATTTCCACTGAAGCTTTCTTT. Translated, it gives CASSLGSISTEAFF.

This chain uses TRBV30 with TRBJ1-1, with 8 bases aligning to TRBD1. The CDR3 is 12 residues long. In germline, CDR1 is GTSNPN, CDR2 SVGIG (reference sequence). With 5 bases clipped from V and 2 bases from J, the junction kept 1 base outside the gene matches. In DNA, the CDR3 is TGTGCCTGGGGGACAGGAAACACTGAAGCTTTCTTT. This encodes CAWGTGNTEAFF.

The J gene is TRBJ2-7, the V gene TRBV5-1; 12 nucleotides line up with TRBD2. Trimming took 4 bases from V and 4 from J; bases not matched to a gene: 15. This CDR3 contains 18 residues. Looked up from germline, CDR1 is SGHRS and CDR2 is YFSETQ. The CDR3 DNA reads TGCGCCAGCAGCCCTAGCGGGAGGGCGAACCGTGAGGTGTACGAGCAGTACTTC. This gives the protein CASSPSGRANREVYEQYF. Complete variable domain (other parts from reference TRBV5-1 and TRBJ2-7): KAGVTQTPRYLIKTRGQQVTLSCSPISGHRSVSWYQQTPGQGLQFLFEYFSETQRNKGNFPGRFSGRQFSNSRSEMNVSTLELGDSALYLCASSPSGRANREVYEQYFGPGTRLTVT.

J is TRBJ2-7 and V is TRBV9; a weak D match, TRBD2 (5 bases). This CDR3 has 14 residues. Looked up from germline, CDR1 is SGDLS and CDR2 is YYNGEE. Trimming shortened V by 0 bases and J by 3 bases, and 10 bases separated the two germline ends. CDR3 loop: CASSVAYRDYEQYF. The CDR3 bases are TGTGCCAGCAGCGTAGCCTACCGGGACTACGAGCAGTACTTC. Drawing the rest from reference TRBV9 and TRBJ2-7, the complete variable domain is DSGVTQTPKHLITATGQRVTLRCSPRSGDLSVYWYQQSLDQGLQFLIQYYNGEERAKGNILERFSAQQFPDLHSELNLSSLELGDSALYFCASSVAYRDYEQYFGPGTRLTVT.

This chain joins TRBV5-1 and TRBJ2-1; D is possibly TRBD2 (6 bases). V lost 4 bases to trimming and J lost 0 bases, with 14 bases between them. CDR1 is SGHRS, CDR2 YFSETQ, per germline. This CDR3 has 16 amino acids. DNA for the CDR3: TGCGCCAGCAGCCTGTCCGGGAGCAGCTCCTACAATGAGCAGTTCTTC. This encodes CASSLSGSSSYNEQFF.

The CDR3 is CASNQGGRSYQETQYF. As DNA, the CDR3 is TGTGCCAGCAATCAGGGGGGACGGAGCTACCAAGAGACCCAGTACTTC. The V gene is TRBV28, the J gene TRBJ2-5; D may be TRBD1 (7 bases). The CDR3 totals 16 residues. Germline values: CDR1 MDHEN, CDR2 SYDVKM. With 7 bases removed from V and 0 bases from J, the gap between germline ends came to 18 bases.

The V gene is TRBV5-4, the J gene TRBJ1-2; 8 bases map to TRBD1. V was pared by 4 bases and J by 5 bases, with 4 bases of the junction left unmatched. The length of the CDR3 is 13 residues. In germline, CDR1 is SGHNT, CDR2 YYREEE (reference sequence). The CDR3 DNA follows: TGTGCCAGCAGCCTGGACAGGGAGTATGGCTACACCTTC. Translated: CASSLDREYGYTF.

This rearrangement joins TRBV29-1 to TRBJ1-4; 7 nucleotides line up with TRBD1. This CDR3 region has 14 residues. The V gene's germline CDR1 is SQVTM and CDR2 ANQGSEA. The ends lost 5 bases at V and 4 bases at J; junction bases unmatched: 7. In nucleotides, the CDR3 is TGCAGCGTTTCCGACAGGGTAGTTAATGAAAAACTGTTTTTT. Its translation is CSVSDRVVNEKLFF.

The gene calls are TRBV2 and TRBJ2-5; 14 bases line up with TRBD2. V gave up 5 bases and J gave up 5 bases; unmatched junction bases: 4. The CDR3 consists of 15 residues. CDR1 is SNHLY, CDR2 FYNNEI, per germline. This chain's CDR3 is CASSPGTSGSETQYF. DNA for the CDR3: TGTGCCAGCAGTCCCGGGACTAGCGGGAGCGAGACCCAGTACTTC. The variable domain in full, with the rest retrieved from reference TRBV2 and TRBJ2-5, is EPEVTQTPSHQVTQMGQEVILRCVPISNHLYFYWYRQILGQKVEFLVSFYNNEISEKSEIFDDQFSVERPDGSNFTLKIRSTKLEDSAMYFCASSPGTSGSETQYFGPGTRLLVL.

The genes are TRBV5-1 and TRBJ2-1, with D possibly TRBD2 on 6 matching bases. This CDR3 comprises 15 residues. Trimming removed 0 bases from V and 2 bases from J, with 9 bases in between. The germline gives CDR1 SGHRS, CDR2 YFSETQ. The CDR3 here is CASSLETSPYNEQFF. CDR3 nucleotide sequence: TGCGCCAGCAGCTTGGAGACTAGTCCCTACAATGAGCAGTTCTTC.

The chain links TRBV29-1 to TRBJ1-5, with D uncertain. V was pared by 4 bases and J by 3 bases, with 10 bases between. The CDR3 totals 13 residues. Germline values: CDR1 SQVTM, CDR2 ANQGSEA. The CDR3 here is CSVVTDYNQPQHF. CDR3 DNA: TGCAGCGTTGTCACGGACTACAATCAGCCCCAGCATTTT.

This chain uses TRBV6-5 with TRBJ2-3, with D perhaps matching TRBD1 (5 bases). The V end lost 7 bases, the J end lost 0 bases, and 11 bases lay between the germline ends. This CDR3 spans 14 amino acids. CDR1 and CDR2 from the germline V gene are MNHEY and SVGAGI. The CDR3 sequence: CASKDTHSTDTQYF. The CDR3 nucleotides read TGTGCCAGCAAGGACACTCATAGCACAGATACGCAGTATTTT.

The CDR3, as DNA: TGTGCCAGTGGACAGAATAGCAATCAGCCCCAGCATTTT. Translating it yields CASGQNSNQPQHF. J is TRBJ1-5 and V is TRBV19, with a weak D call TRBD1 (6 bases). Trimming left V 8 bases short and J 0 bases short, with 8 bases between. Germline loops: CDR1 LNHDA, CDR2 SQIVND (reference sequence). The CDR3 runs 13 residues.

The chain carries TRBV28 and TRBJ1-2, with TRBD1 matching over 7 bases. The germline V gene encodes CDR1 MDHEN and CDR2 SYDVKM. This CDR3 is 15 amino acids long. After removal of 4 bases from V and 3 bases from J, the junction contained 8 bases not matched to a gene. The CDR3 protein is CASSSHGQADYGYTF. The CDR3 region has the DNA TGTGCCAGCAGTTCCCACGGACAGGCCGACTATGGCTACACCTTC.

The chain joins TRBV4-1 to TRBJ1-1; possibly TRBD1 for D (6 bases). Germline CDR1 is MGHRA and CDR2 is YSYEKL. CDR3 length: 18 residues. The V end was cut by 2 bases, the J end by 3 bases, with 22 bases between. As DNA, the CDR3 is TGCGCCAGCAGCCAATCTAGGGCTCGAGTGGCAGGGGACACTGAAGCTTTCTTT. This gives the protein CASSQSRARVAGDTEAFF.

The V gene is TRBV18, the J gene TRBJ1-2; D may be TRBD1 (5 bases). CDR1 is KGHSH, CDR2 LQKENI, per germline. Trimming pared 0 bases from V and 0 bases from J, leaving 17 bases between. CDR3 length equals 18 residues. The CDR3 nucleotides read TGTGCCAGCTCACCACCGCGCAGGGAAAGCAGTACTAACTATGGCTACACCTTC. Protein sequence: CASSPPRRESSTNYGYTF.

The V and J genes are TRBV14 and TRBJ2-7; 8 bases are a match to TRBD1. CDR3 size: 14 residues. V trimming: 4 bases; J trimming: 2 bases; junction bases outside the gene matches: 4. The germline gives CDR1 SGHDN, CDR2 FVKESK. CDR3 region: CASSPDRAAYEQYF. CDR3 DNA sequence: TGTGCCAGCAGCCCGGACAGGGCCGCCTACGAGCAGTACTTC.

In this sample, this clone turned up once. This chain joins TRBV27 and TRBJ2-7; TRBD1 might be the D (5 bases). CDR1 MNHEY and CDR2 SMNVEV come from the germline V gene (reference sequence). The CDR3 is made up of 15 amino acids. The V end was cut by 2 bases, the J end by 2 bases, with 13 bases between. In nucleotides, the CDR3 is TGTGCCAGCAGTTTAGGCCCGCCAGGGACCTACGAGCAGTACTTC. Its translation: CASSLGPPGTYEQYF.

The chain combines TRBV3-1 (or the pseudogene TRBV3-2) with TRBJ2-7; 10 bases line up with TRBD2. This CDR3 spans 14 amino acids. V gave up 4 bases and J gave up 2 bases; unmatched junction bases: 2. The germline gives CDR1 LGHDT, CDR2 YNNKEL (reference sequence). Written as DNA, the CDR3 is TGTGCCAGCAGCCCCGGGACTAGCGCCTACGAGCAGTACTTC. This codes for CASSPGTSAYEQYF.

Of note for this clone: Other DNA sequences within the sample encode an identical CDR3. J is TRBJ1-2 and V is TRBV3-1 (or the pseudogene TRBV3-2); 8 bases fit TRBD1. The germline CDR1 and CDR2 sequences are LGHDT and YNNKEL (reference sequence). V shed 3 bases and J 3 bases; nucleotides not matched to a gene: 3. This CDR3 region has 14 residues. CDR3 DNA sequence: TGTGCCAGCAGCCAGTTGACAGGGGACTATGGCTACACCTTC. Its translation is CASSQLTGDYGYTF.

This clone was seen a single time. The chain uses TRBV4-3 and TRBJ2-5; no firm D call. V was clipped by 4 bases and J by 2 bases, with 14 bases between them. This CDR3 has 15 residues. Germline values: CDR1 LGHNA, CDR2 YSLEER. The CDR3 is CASSLMTRRQETQYF. CDR3 sequence (DNA): TGCGCCAGCAGCCTGATGACCCGGCGGCAAGAGACCCAGTACTTC.

V and J are TRBV2 and TRBJ2-3, with 11 bases aligning to TRBD2. With V trimmed by 4 bases and J by 4 bases, 7 bases remained unmatched. This CDR3 contains 16 residues. Germline V lookup: CDR1 SNHLY, CDR2 FYNNEI. The CDR3 bases are TGTGCCAGCAGTGGCTTAGGACTAGCGGGCTCAGATACGCAGTATTTT. Its translation: CASSGLGLAGSDTQYF.

This clone was seen more than once but under ten times. CDR3 amino acids: CASSPGPSGSSNEQFF. CDR3 nucleotides: TGCGCCAGCAGCCCGGGTCCTAGCGGGAGTTCCAATGAGCAGTTCTTC. The chain carries TRBV4-1 and TRBJ2-1; 10 positions agree with TRBD2. The length of the CDR3 is 16 residues. The junction had 9 bases not matched to a gene; V was cut back by 4 bases and J by 6 bases. CDR1 and CDR2 (germline): MGHRA, YSYEKL.

CDR3 coding DNA: TGCGCCAGCAGCCAAGATTCGAAGCCTTATACTAACTATGGCTACACCTTC. It encodes CASSQDSKPYTNYGYTF. The chain has TRBV4-3 and TRBJ1-2; D remains ambiguous. Germline assignment: CDR1 LGHNA and CDR2 YSLEER. V was cut by 0 bases and J by 0 bases, with 14 bases left in between. The CDR3 is made up of 17 amino acids.

This clone appeared a few times. The J gene is TRBJ2-2, the V gene TRBV7-2; a possible D gene is TRBD2 (5 bases). With 0 bases removed from V and 4 bases from J, the gap between germline ends came to 9 bases. This CDR3 is 15 amino acids long. The V gene's germline CDR1 is SGHTA and CDR2 FQGNSA. CDR3 sequence (DNA): TGTGCCAGCAGCTTAGCAGGCCGGGGCACCGGGGAGCTGTTTTTT. Residues: CASSLAGRGTGELFF.

The chain is built from TRBV12-3 or TRBV12-4 and TRBJ1-4, with TRBD1 matching over 8 bases. CDR3 length: 13 amino acids. The junction had 6 bases not matched to a gene; V was cut back by 5 bases and J by 10 bases. CDR3 in DNA: TGTGCCAGCAGTGACAGGGGCGCTCGAAAACTGTTTTTT. Translating gives CASSDRGARKLFF.

The chain is built from TRBV28 and TRBJ1-3; D is perhaps TRBD1 (6 bases). The germline V gene encodes CDR1 MDHEN and CDR2 SYDVKM. The CDR3 runs 16 residues. The germline V and J ends were trimmed by 6 bases and 4 bases, with 19 bases remaining between them. DNA for the CDR3: TGTGCCAGCAGCTCGGTACGGGACATTAACGGAAACACCATATATTTT. Its protein product is CASSSVRDINGNTIYF. The whole variable domain, filled in from reference TRBV28 and TRBJ1-3, reads DVKVTQSSRYLVKRTGEKVFLECVQDMDHENMFWYRQDPGLGLRLIYFSYDVKMKEKGDIPEGYSVSREKKERFSLILESASTNQTSMYLCASSSVRDINGNTIYFGEGSWLTVV.

The rearrangement joins TRBV5-4 to TRBJ2-3; unclear D gene. Germline loops: CDR1 SGHNT, CDR2 YYREEE (reference sequence). This CDR3 region has 16 residues. The V end lost 4 bases, the J end lost 2 bases, and 17 bases lay between the germline ends. CDR3 residues: CASSNPVARSTDTQYF. The CDR3 DNA reads as TGTGCCAGCAGCAACCCGGTTGCCCGGTCCACAGATACGCAGTATTTT.

The chain is built from TRBV5-4 and TRBJ2-1, with 11 bases identical to TRBD2. Per the germline V gene, CDR1 is SGHNT and CDR2 is YYREEE (reference sequence). Trimming took 0 bases from V and 3 from J; bases not matched to a gene: 5. The CDR3 contains 17 residues. The CDR3 DNA follows: TGTGCCAGCAGCTTGGGATTAGGACTAGCGGGCTACAATGAGCAGTTCTTC. This translates into CASSLGLGLAGYNEQFF.

The V call is TRBV7-9, the J call TRBJ1-1; possibly TRBD1 for D (5 bases). V was shortened by 6 bases and J by 10 bases, with 18 bases between the two germline ends. The CDR3 runs 13 residues. The germline gives CDR1 SEHNR, CDR2 FQNEAQ (reference sequence). CDR3 in amino acids: CASSPEGRSAAFF. CDR3 coding DNA: TGTGCCAGCAGTCCCGAGGGGAGGAGTGCAGCTTTCTTT.

V and J are TRBV10-3 and TRBJ2-1, with D possibly TRBD1 on 6 matching bases. This CDR3 has 14 amino acids. Germline V CDR1 and CDR2: ENHRY, SYGVKD. V lost 6 bases to trimming and J lost 6 bases, with 15 bases between them. The chain's CDR3 is CAIRGWQGSNEQFF. The CDR3 bases are TGTGCCATCAGAGGGTGGCAGGGGAGCAATGAGCAGTTCTTC.